These 10 T cell receptor beta chains were all obtained from the same sample, sequenced in a study of human T cells and chemical hapten exposure. Time point of the sample: pre-sensitization, week 0. Treatment given: therapeutic diphenylcyclopropenone sensitization with weekly scalp DPC. TCRdb passed the RACE reads through MiXCR, listing each CDR3 protein once. The sample holds approximately 400,000 distinct CDR3 sequences, 4.5% to 5.5% seen once. The sequencing used whole blood, collected in connection with sensitization to the hapten diphenylcyclopropenone (DPC). Source of these receptors: a woman between 50 and 59 years old with alopecia areata. Some clones in this sample may be carry-over from other donors' samples.

This clonotype was counted ten times or more. V is TRBV13 and J is TRBJ2-1; no clear D. The germline V gene has CDR1 PRHDT and CDR2 FYEKMQ (reference sequence). The CDR3 loop spans 12 amino acids. V was pared by 5 bases and J by 4 bases, with 6 bases between. The CDR3 loop is CASSEQYNEQFF. The CDR3 DNA sequence: TGTGCCAGCAGCGAACAGTACAATGAGCAGTTCTTC. The variable domain in full, with the rest retrieved from reference TRBV13 and TRBJ2-1, is AAGVIQSPRHLIKEKRETATLKCYPIPRHDTVYWYQQGPGQDPQFLISFYEKMQSDKGSIPDRFSAQQFSDYHSELNMSSLELGDSALYFCASSEQYNEQFFGPGTRLTVL.

This clonotype was detected many times. The chain has TRBV10-3 and TRBJ1-5; maybe TRBD1 (5 bases). This CDR3 spans 17 amino acids. Germline assignment: CDR1 ENHRY and CDR2 SYGVKD. Deletions cut 6 bases from V and 8 bases from J, with 26 bases between. The CDR3 reads CAISGDSLEMTREPQHF. The CDR3 nucleotides are TGTGCCATCAGCGGCGACAGCCTAGAAATGACCAGGGAGCCCCAGCATTTT.

In this sample, this clonotype turned up a few times. The chain couples TRBV27 to TRBJ2-2; TRBD1 is a possible D gene (5 bases). Trimming took 6 bases from V and 0 from J, leaving 14 bases between them. CDR3 size: 16 residues. Germline V gene data show CDR1 as MNHEY and CDR2 as SMNVEV (reference sequence). The CDR3 protein is CASRKQVPANTGELFF. In DNA form, the CDR3 reads TGTGCCAGCAGAAAACAGGTGCCCGCGAACACCGGGGAGCTGTTTTTT.

This clonotype was picked up many times. This chain connects TRBV14 to TRBJ2-7; 8 bases map to TRBD2. Looked up from germline, CDR1 is SGHDN and CDR2 is FVKESK. V gave up 4 bases and J gave up 2 bases; unmatched junction bases: 7. CDR3 length equals 15 residues. DNA for the CDR3: TGTGCCAGCAGCCCACAAAGCGGGAGAACCTACGAGCAGTACTTC. As protein: CASSPQSGRTYEQYF.

At least ten counts were recorded for this clonotype. The chain has TRBV12-3 or TRBV12-4 and TRBJ2-2; 11 nucleotides match TRBD1. The trim removed 6 bases at V and 0 bases at J, leaving 3 bases unmatched. There are 16 residues in the CDR3. The CDR3 DNA sequence: TGTGCCAGCAGCCCGGGACAGGGGGCGAACACCGGGGAGCTGTTTTTT. Amino acid sequence: CASSPGQGANTGELFF.

This clonotype was detected many times. The gene calls are TRBV29-1 and TRBJ2-1; TRBD1 is a possible D gene (5 bases). The CDR3 consists of 15 residues. V gave up 1 base and J gave up 5 bases, with 15 bases separating them. Per the germline V gene, CDR1 is SQVTM and CDR2 is ANQGSEA. The CDR3 DNA reads TGCAGCGTTGAAGGGGGAAGCAGGGAAGACAATGAGCAGTTCTTC. It yields the protein CSVEGGSREDNEQFF.

This clonotype was found a few times. V is TRBV19 and J is TRBJ1-2; D call uncertain. The V end lost 7 bases, the J end lost 8 bases, and 20 bases lay between the germline ends. This CDR3 has 14 residues. From germline, CDR1 is LNHDA and CDR2 SQIVND (reference sequence). CDR3 region: CASTLMLSEDGYTF. In DNA form, the CDR3 reads TGTGCCAGTACCCTCATGTTGAGCGAGGACGGCTACACCTTC.

This clonotype was seen ten or more times. The V gene is TRBV30, the J gene TRBJ1-6; TRBD1 is a possible D gene (6 bases). Trimming cost V 1 base and J 4 bases, with 11 bases left between them. The CDR3 spans 15 residues. CDR1 is GTSNPN and CDR2 is SVGIG in the germline V gene (reference sequence). CDR3: CAWSGGTRYNSPLHF. The CDR3 DNA sequence: TGTGCCTGGAGTGGAGGGACACGGTATAATTCACCCCTCCACTTT.

This clonotype was detected many times. The junction departs from germline at one end; a sequencing error may be responsible. The chain recombines TRBV20-1 with TRBJ2-7; the match to TRBD2 covers 10 bases. CDR3 length: 12 amino acids. CDR1 DFQATT and CDR2 SNEGSKA come from the germline V gene (reference sequence). This chain's CDR3 is CRTSGSAYEQYF. CDR3 in DNA: TGTCGGACTAGCGGTTCCGCCTACGAGCAGTACTTC.

In this sample, this clonotype turned up many times. The chain joins TRBV10-3 to TRBJ2-6; D unclear. The CDR3 extends over 13 amino acids. Germline V gene lookup returns CDR1 ENHRY and CDR2 SYGVKD. Trimming stripped 11 bases from V and 0 bases from J, with 8 bases between. CDR3: CASWDSGANVLTF. The CDR3 coding sequence is TGTGCCTCCTGGGACTCTGGGGCCAACGTCCTGACTTTC.